Below are 26 T cell receptor beta chains sequenced from a single sample in a study of beta chain features in type 1 diabetes. Expressed TCRB transcripts were sequenced because the isolated RNA had all been reverse transcribed beforehand. Measured with immunoSEQ multiplex PCR; TCRdb has only the in-frame clones, and not every one. The table includes about 160,000 clones, less than 9.5% detected once. Sequenced sample: central memory CD4+ T cells from blood. Every receptor here comes from a woman aged 18-29 years in good health.

This chain links TRBV11-1 with TRBJ2-7; the match to TRBD1 covers 8 bases. From germline, CDR1 is SGHAT and CDR2 FQDESV (reference sequence). Losses at the gene ends were 5 bases for V and 5 bases for J; bases not matched to a gene: 8. The CDR3 is 14 residues long. CDR3 loop: CASSLSVTGDEQYF. In DNA form, the CDR3 reads TGTGCCAGCAGCCTCTCAGTGACAGGGGACGAGCAGTACTTC.

This clone was counted between two and nine times. The chain couples TRBV5-6 to TRBJ1-2, with unresolved D. In germline, CDR1 is SGHDT, CDR2 YYEEEE. The CDR3 runs 14 residues. The ends were cut back, 4 bases at V and 0 bases at J, with 10 bases in the middle. Here the CDR3 reads CASSLPGSNYGYTF. For the CDR3, the DNA is TGTGCCAGCAGCCTTCCGGGTTCTAACTATGGCTACACCTTC.

The sample holds a few counts of this clone. The chain has TRBV6-5 and TRBJ2-7; D is perhaps TRBD2 (6 bases). Germline CDR1 and CDR2: MNHEY and SVGAGI. This CDR3 is 14 amino acids long. V lost 7 bases and J 3 bases, leaving 16 bases between the germline ends. The CDR3, as DNA: TGTGCCAGCACAGGGACCAGTAGCGGCTACGAGCAGTACTTC. It codes for CASTGTSSGYEQYF.

This clone was picked up a small number of times. V and J are TRBV5-4 and TRBJ2-1, with D unresolved. V was trimmed by 0 bases and J by 0 bases, leaving 10 bases between them. The length of the CDR3 is 16 residues. Germline assignment: CDR1 SGHNT and CDR2 YYREEE (reference sequence). Here the CDR3 reads CASSLVQISSYNEQFF. In nucleotides, the CDR3 is TGTGCCAGCAGCTTGGTGCAAATCAGCTCCTACAATGAGCAGTTCTTC.

This rearrangement joins TRBV30 to TRBJ1-4; D not resolved. V dropped 3 bases and J dropped 8 bases, with 10 bases sitting between them. The CDR3 is 12 amino acids. The germline gives CDR1 GTSNPN, CDR2 SVGIG (reference sequence). For the CDR3, the DNA is TGTGCCTGGAGGAGCCCTGTGGAAAAACTGTTTTTT. The encoded protein is CAWRSPVEKLFF.

This clone was seen more than once but under ten times. The gene calls are TRBV18 and TRBJ2-7; no clear D. This CDR3 spans 14 amino acids. Germline lookup yields CDR1 KGHSH and CDR2 LQKENI. The ends were cut back, 2 bases at V and 2 bases at J, with 10 bases in the middle. The CDR3 here is CASSPGSVAYEQYF. DNA of the CDR3: TGTGCCAGCTCACCAGGCAGCGTTGCCTACGAGCAGTACTTC.

The chain recombines TRBV5-4 with TRBJ2-6; 7 positions match TRBD1. Germline assignment: CDR1 SGHNT and CDR2 YYREEE (reference sequence). V was clipped by 3 bases and J by 1 base; unmatched bases: 10. The CDR3 loop spans 18 amino acids. The CDR3 bases are TGTGCCAGCAGCTCGAGACAGGGCGAAAGTTCTGGGGCCAACGTCCTGACTTTC. This gives the protein CASSSRQGESSGANVLTF.

The chain has TRBV6-6 and TRBJ2-7, with 7 bases that match TRBD1. The CDR3 length is 12 residues. V lost 6 bases, J lost 6 bases, and 5 bases stayed unmatched. Germline V lookup: CDR1 MNHNY, CDR2 SVGAGI (reference sequence). CDR3 in amino acids: CASRETGVEQYF. CDR3 DNA sequence: TGTGCCAGCAGGGAAACAGGGGTCGAGCAGTACTTC.

Only a few counts were recorded for this clone. The genes are TRBV7-2 and TRBJ1-1, with 8 nucleotides matching TRBD1. CDR1 and CDR2 (germline): SGHTA, FQGNSA. V shed 7 bases and J 0 bases; nucleotides not matched to a gene: 7. CDR3 length: 15 amino acids. DNA for the CDR3: TGTGCCAGCATCCAGGGGGCCTACTTGAACACTGAAGCTTTCTTT. It specifies CASIQGAYLNTEAFF.

The V call is TRBV18, the J call TRBJ2-5; possible D gene TRBD2, 5 bases. The germline CDR1 and CDR2 sequences are KGHSH and LQKENI. This CDR3 has 13 residues. V was cut by 4 bases and J by 2 bases, with 8 bases left in between. CDR3 in DNA: TGTGCCAGCTCACGACTAACGCAAGAGACCCAGTACTTC. It specifies CASSRLTQETQYF.

This clone was seen a handful of times. The genes are TRBV30 and TRBJ1-1, with D possibly TRBD1 on 6 matching bases. The CDR3 covers 15 residues. Germline lookup yields CDR1 GTSNPN and CDR2 SVGIG (reference sequence). The V end lost 0 bases, the J end lost 5 bases, and 16 bases lay between the germline ends. CDR3 region: CAWSVSWGPGTEAFF. DNA of the CDR3: TGTGCCTGGAGTGTCAGTTGGGGGCCGGGGACTGAAGCTTTCTTT. Based on the CDR3 plus reference TRBV30 and TRBJ1-1, the full variable domain is SQTIHQWPATLVQPVGSPLSLECTVEGTSNPNLYWYRQAAGRGLQLLFYSVGIGQISSEVPQNLSASRPQDRQFILSSKKLLLSDSGFYLCAWSVSWGPGTEAFFGQGTRLTVV.

V and J are TRBV5-1 and TRBJ2-3; 7 bases line up with TRBD1. The CDR3 runs 14 residues. Germline V gene data show CDR1 as SGHRS and CDR2 as YFSETQ. V lost 7 bases to trimming and J lost 4 bases; unmatched junction nucleotides: 9. The CDR3 protein is CASRTGRSSDTQYF. In DNA, the CDR3 is TGCGCCAGCCGGACAGGAAGGAGTTCAGATACGCAGTATTTT.

The gene calls are TRBV9 and TRBJ1-2; 8 bases map to TRBD1. V was pared by 2 bases and J by 2 bases, with 8 bases of the junction left unmatched. This CDR3 is 16 amino acids long. Germline CDR1 SGDLS, CDR2 YYNGEE. CDR3 sequence: CASSVDRVEMNYGYTF. Here the CDR3 DNA reads TGTGCCAGCAGCGTGGACAGGGTCGAAATGAACTATGGCTACACCTTC.

The CDR3 sequence: CASRSTGAGQPQHF. CDR3 coding DNA: TGTGCCAGCAGATCCACAGGGGCTGGGCAGCCCCAGCATTTT. V and J are TRBV7-9 and TRBJ1-5, with 7 nucleotides matching TRBD1. Losses at the gene ends were 6 bases for V and 7 bases for J; bases not matched to a gene: 9. In germline, CDR1 is SEHNR, CDR2 FQNEAQ (reference sequence). The CDR3 is 14 amino acids.

The chain has TRBV7-2 and TRBJ1-1; D gene uncertain. Germline CDR1 and CDR2: SGHTA and FQGNSA. The CDR3 runs 13 residues. V lost 4 bases and J 1 base, leaving 7 bases between the germline ends. CDR3 coding DNA: TGTGCCAGCAGCTCCTATCAGAACACTGAAGCTTTCTTT. Translating it yields CASSSYQNTEAFF.

The gene calls are TRBV15 and TRBJ2-5, with 8 bases lining up with TRBD1. CDR3 length: 14 amino acids. V dropped 3 bases and J dropped 3; count of bases not matched to a gene: 3. Germline V CDR1 and CDR2: LNHNV, YYDKDF (reference sequence). The CDR3 region is CATSRTGAEETQYF. CDR3 sequence (DNA): TGTGCCACCAGCAGGACAGGGGCGGAAGAGACCCAGTACTTC.

This clone occurred a few times. This chain connects TRBV30 to TRBJ1-2; possibly TRBD1 for D (6 bases). The V gene lost 0 bases and the J gene lost 2 bases, with 13 bases spanning the gap. Per germline, CDR1 GTSNPN and CDR2 SVGIG (reference sequence). The CDR3 runs 15 residues. This chain's CDR3 is CAWSVGGLGNYGYTF. The CDR3 DNA reads TGTGCCTGGAGTGTAGGGGGTCTCGGGAACTATGGCTACACCTTC. Looking up the rest from reference TRBV30 and TRBJ1-2 gives the full variable domain: SQTIHQWPATLVQPVGSPLSLECTVEGTSNPNLYWYRQAAGRGLQLLFYSVGIGQISSEVPQNLSASRPQDRQFILSSKKLLLSDSGFYLCAWSVGGLGNYGYTFGSGTRLTVV.

This clone was detected only a few times. V usage is TRBV6-1 and J usage is TRBJ1-1; a possible D gene is TRBD1 (6 bases). V lost 2 bases and J 12 bases, leaving 16 bases between the germline ends. Germline CDR1 reads MNHNS; CDR2 reads SASEGT. The CDR3 extends over 13 amino acids. The CDR3, as DNA: TGTGCCAGCAGTGAAAATCCTGACAGGTGGACTTTCTTT. It codes for CASSENPDRWTFF.

This clone showed up just a few times. The chain employs TRBV7-9 and TRBJ1-1; D remains unclear. The CDR3 is 15 amino acids. Per the germline V gene, CDR1 is SEHNR and CDR2 is FQNEAQ (reference sequence). V lost 4 bases, J lost 0 bases, and 12 bases lay in between. CDR3 bases: TGTGCCAGCAGCTCCCCGACGGGGTTGAACACTGAAGCTTTCTTT. As protein: CASSSPTGLNTEAFF.

Notes on this clone: Distinct nucleotide sequences in the sample also encode this CDR3. The rearrangement joins TRBV19 to TRBJ2-1; TRBD2 aligns across 11 bases. Germline V gene data show CDR1 as LNHDA and CDR2 as SQIVND (reference sequence). The CDR3 has 15 residues. After removal of 5 bases from V and 5 bases from J, the junction contained 5 bases not matched to a gene. The CDR3 spells CASSSGTSGHNEQFF. DNA of the CDR3: TGTGCCAGTAGTTCGGGGACTAGCGGCCACAATGAGCAGTTCTTC.

This clone was counted between two and nine times. V usage is TRBV15 and J usage is TRBJ2-1, with 10 bases aligning to TRBD2. J lost 6 bases, V lost 1 base, and 9 bases had no gene match. The germline V gene encodes CDR1 LNHNV and CDR2 YYDKDF (reference sequence). This CDR3 comprises 17 residues. The CDR3 coding sequence is TGTGCCACCAGCAGAGTCCTATTAGCGGGGGGTTTCAATGAGCAGTTCTTC. Translation: CATSRVLLAGGFNEQFF.

The rearrangement joins TRBV6-4 to TRBJ1-6; 7 bases map to TRBD1. Trimming removed 4 bases from V and 10 bases from J; junction bases left unmatched: 4. The germline gives CDR1 MRHNA, CDR2 SNTAGT. The CDR3 length is 13 residues. The CDR3 reads CASSAQGSSPLHF. In DNA form, the CDR3 reads TGTGCCAGCAGTGCACAGGGGTCGTCACCCCTCCACTTT.

The table lists this clone with a few counts. The gene calls are TRBV9 and TRBJ2-5; 8 positions agree with TRBD2. From germline, CDR1 is SGDLS and CDR2 YYNGEE. CDR3 length: 16 residues. The V and J ends lost 3 bases and 4 bases, in that order; junction bases with no gene match: 11. In nucleotides, the CDR3 is TGTGCCAGCAGCGAGAGGCGCAGCGGGGGTCGAGAGACCCAGTACTTC. This encodes CASSERRSGGRETQYF.

The chain uses TRBV6-5 and TRBJ1-2, with a tentative D call TRBD1 (5 bases). CDR1 is MNHEY and CDR2 is SVGAGI in the germline V gene. This CDR3 region has 13 residues. Trimming shortened V by 0 bases and J by 8 bases, and 10 bases separated the two germline ends. DNA for the CDR3: TGTGCCAGCAGTTACTCAGGGGCGGGGGGCTACACCTTC. It specifies CASSYSGAGGYTF.

The chain employs TRBV13 and TRBJ2-3; TRBD1 might be the D (6 bases). Trimming took 9 bases from V and 4 from J, leaving 17 bases between them. Germline V lookup: CDR1 PRHDT, CDR2 FYEKMQ (reference sequence). There are 14 residues in the CDR3. CDR3 nucleotides: TGTGCCAGGAGTTGGACAGCTCGGGCAGATACGCAGTATTTT. Protein: CARSWTARADTQYF.

The gene calls are TRBV11-2 and TRBJ2-7, with 10 nucleotides matching TRBD2. Per germline, CDR1 SGHAT and CDR2 FQNNGV. Trimming cost V 4 bases and J 5 bases; bases outside gene matches: 8. The CDR3 length is 15 residues. CDR3 sequence: CASSYASGSPDEQYF. For the CDR3, the DNA is TGTGCCAGCAGCTATGCTAGCGGGAGTCCCGACGAGCAGTACTTC.